The source of this T cell receptor (beta chain) is a study of blood T cell repertoires in COVID-19. The study recruited people aged about 18 to 89 years across approximately 23 US areas. Participant-reported clinical history was the basis for cohort assignment. Two consecutive negative NP/OP PCR tests, clearance, or resolved symptoms defined Cohort 3 recovery. The table came from immunoSEQ multiplex PCR; TCRdb's copy has only in-frame clones and leaves some out. Counted here are 200,000 to 250,000 clones, less than 85% occurring once; the ten biggest clones make up around 1.8%. Germline trimming cut 0 bases from V and 0 bases from J; bases unmatched to any gene: 16. The CDR3 loop spans 21 amino acids. The germline gives CDR1 LNHDA, CDR2 SQIVND (reference sequence).

V and J are TRBV19 and TRBJ2-1, with 8 positions matching TRBD2. This TCR derives from a man aged 55 to 70 who had recovered from COVID-19. Sequenced input: PBMCs or T cells enriched from blood (not recorded which). In DNA form, the CDR3 reads TGTGCCAGTAGTATAGAGGGGATTGTGTCTTGGACTAGCATCTCCTACAATGAGCAGTTCTTC. Residues: CASSIEGIVSWTSISYNEQFF.